This TCR beta chain emerged from a study of T cell responses to AZD1222 COVID-19 vaccine. CDR3 length equals 14 residues. Germline assignment: CDR1 MNHEY and CDR2 SVGAGI. V was trimmed by 5 bases and J by 5 bases, leaving 15 bases between them. Data came from immunoSEQ multiplex PCR; TCRdb stores just in-frame clones and leaves some out. Seen here are around 120,000 clones, 85% to 90% observed once, and the top ten hold about 16%. In its sample, this clone was seen once. Antigen: not known. General study findings and limits: Donors, mostly white British, included more females; clonal diversity was possibly underestimated.

The origin of this receptor is an adult who received the AZD1222 COVID-19 vaccine. This sequence joins TRBV6-5 and TRBJ2-5; D unresolved. The material was peripheral blood, obtained 28 days after the second AZD1222 dose. The CDR3 nucleotides are TGTGCCAGCAGTCCCGGACCCAGTCTGGAGACCCAGTACTTC. This encodes CASSPGPSLETQYF.